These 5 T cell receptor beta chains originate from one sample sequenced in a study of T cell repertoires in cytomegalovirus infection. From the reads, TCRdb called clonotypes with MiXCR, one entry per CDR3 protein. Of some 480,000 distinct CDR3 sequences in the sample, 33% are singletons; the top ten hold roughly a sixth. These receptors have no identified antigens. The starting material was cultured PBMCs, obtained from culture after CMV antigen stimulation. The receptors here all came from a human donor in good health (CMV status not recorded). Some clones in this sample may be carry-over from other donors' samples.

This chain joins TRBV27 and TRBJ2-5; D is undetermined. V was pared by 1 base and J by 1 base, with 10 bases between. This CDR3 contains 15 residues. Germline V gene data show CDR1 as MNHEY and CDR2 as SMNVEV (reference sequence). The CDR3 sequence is CASSLFGQTQETQYF. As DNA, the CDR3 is TGTGCCAGCAGTTTATTCGGCCAAACCCAAGAGACCCAGTACTTC.

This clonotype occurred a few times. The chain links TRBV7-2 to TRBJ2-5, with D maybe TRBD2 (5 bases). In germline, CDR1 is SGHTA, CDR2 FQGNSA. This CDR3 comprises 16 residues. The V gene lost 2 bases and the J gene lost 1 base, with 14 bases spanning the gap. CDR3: CASSLTGRKLQETQYF. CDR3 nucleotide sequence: TGTGCCAGCAGCTTAACGGGAAGAAAGCTCCAAGAGACCCAGTACTTC. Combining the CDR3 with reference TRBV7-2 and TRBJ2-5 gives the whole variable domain GAGVSQSPSNKVTEKGKDVELRCDPISGHTALYWYRQSLGQGLEFLIYFQGNSAPDKSGLPSDRFSAERTGGSVSTLTIQRTQQEDSAVYLCASSLTGRKLQETQYFGPGTRLLVL.

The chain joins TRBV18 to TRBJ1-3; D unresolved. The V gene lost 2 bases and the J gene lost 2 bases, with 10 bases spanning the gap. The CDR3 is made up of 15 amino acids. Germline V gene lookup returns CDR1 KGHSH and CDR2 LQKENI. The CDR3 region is CASSPIPDTGNTIYF. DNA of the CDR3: TGTGCCAGCTCACCAATTCCAGACACTGGAAACACCATATATTTT.

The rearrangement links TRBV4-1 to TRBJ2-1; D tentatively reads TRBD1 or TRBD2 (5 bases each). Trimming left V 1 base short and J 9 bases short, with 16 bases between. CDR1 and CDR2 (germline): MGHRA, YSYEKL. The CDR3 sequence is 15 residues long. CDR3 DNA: TGCGCCAGCAGCCAAGTAGAAGCGGACAACGGTGAGCAGTTCTTC. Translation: CASSQVEADNGEQFF.

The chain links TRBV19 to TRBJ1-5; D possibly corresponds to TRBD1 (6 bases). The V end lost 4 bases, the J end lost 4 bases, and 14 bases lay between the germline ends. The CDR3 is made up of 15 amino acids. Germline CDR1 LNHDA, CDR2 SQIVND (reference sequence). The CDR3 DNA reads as TGTGCCAGTAGTAAGGGACAACCACGTAATCAGCCCCAGCATTTT. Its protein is CASSKGQPRNQPQHF.